This T cell receptor beta chain was found in a study of blood T cell repertoires in COVID-19. The wider study: COVID-19 samples from acute and convalescent phases originated in the United States, Italy and Spain. T cells, B-cell-depleted T cells, or PBMCs supplied cDNA or gDNA.

Original handling: Reference gene primer amplification in the assay estimated nucleated cell counts. TCRdb's copy holds only in-frame clones and misses some; the assay was immunoSEQ multiplex PCR. For V, J and clone size, that table is used; D and trimming come from the DNA. Counted here are around 140,000 clones, around 86% occurring once; the ten biggest clones make up more than 8%. This CDR3 is 12 amino acids long. CDR1 MNHEY and CDR2 SVGAGI come from the germline V gene. Deletions cut 6 bases from V and 9 bases from J, with 14 bases between. The TCR sequence derives from a human donor in a cohort sampled during active COVID-19. Sequencing was done on a sample of peripheral blood. The chain recombines TRBV6-5 with TRBJ2-5; possible D gene TRBD1, 5 bases. CDR3 in DNA: TGTGCCAGCAGGGCCGGATCCAGGGCCCAGTACTTC. Its protein product is CASRAGSRAQYF.